One T cell receptor beta chain is described in this entry. These data belong to a study of T cell responses to AZD1222 COVID-19 vaccine. The germline V gene encodes CDR1 MDHEN and CDR2 SYDVKM. V was clipped by 6 bases and J by 6 bases; unmatched bases: 5. This CDR3 is 13 amino acids long. Libraries were prepared by immunoSEQ multiplex PCR; TCRdb keeps only in-frame clonotypes and omits some of them. In the table there are around 210,000 clones, 94% of which are singletons. The chain is built from TRBV28 and TRBJ2-7; 10 positions agree with TRBD1. Sample: peripheral blood, taken 28 days after the second dose of the MenACWY control vaccine. The receptor was isolated from an adult who received the MenACWY meningococcal vaccine as a control. The CDR3 spells CASSLGQGREQYF. The DNA for the CDR3 is TGTGCCAGCAGCTTGGGACAGGGGCGCGAGCAGTACTTC. Combining the CDR3 with reference TRBV28 and TRBJ2-7 gives the whole variable domain DVKVTQSSRYLVKRTGEKVFLECVQDMDHENMFWYRQDPGLGLRLIYFSYDVKMKEKGDIPEGYSVSREKKERFSLILESASTNQTSMYLCASSLGQGREQYFGPGTRLTVT.